This T cell receptor beta chain appears in the sequencing data of a study of cytomegalovirus exposure and HLA in healthy donors. Study-wide context: Previous work identified 100 million or so unique TCR beta sequences from approximately 190 million T cells. Falling in the Caucasian-associated ancestry cluster were 80% to 85% of some 400 genotyped donors.

13 Jbeta primers and 60 Vbeta primers were used for the PCR. Here immunoSEQ multiplex PCR was the method, and the copy in TCRdb shows in-frame clones only, minus some. The sample contains 150,000 to 200,000 clones, 75% to 80% of which appear only once. Germline assignment: CDR1 SNHLY and CDR2 FYNNEI. The length of the CDR3 is 16 residues. The V gene lost 0 bases and the J gene lost 0 bases, with 11 bases spanning the gap. Each donor was nominally healthy when sampled (though unrecorded immune exposures were likely). Sequencing was performed on PBMCs. The chain employs TRBV2 and TRBJ2-5; no clear D gene. The clonotype was recovered from a woman in her forties or fifties in good health and CMV-seropositive. The CDR3 DNA follows: TGTGCCAGCAGTGAAGCGCTTAACAAATACCAAGAGACCCAGTACTTC. Encoded protein: CASSEALNKYQETQYF.